This T cell receptor (beta chain) was documented in a study of cytomegalovirus exposure and HLA in healthy donors. A remark on this clone: Its antigen remains unidentified.

CDR3 length: 14 amino acids. Germline V lookup: CDR1 MGHRA, CDR2 YSYEKL. V shed 4 bases, J shed 4 bases, and the junction held 2 bases outside the gene matches. Findings of the study overall: Listed as cytomegalovirus-associated were more than 150 TCR beta chains.

A multiplex PCR was run with 60 Vbeta primers and 13 Jbeta primers. Using immunoSEQ multiplex PCR, the repertoire was profiled, and TCRdb retains in-frame clones only, with some absent. The table shows under 200,000 clones, with approximately 80% occurring only once. Sequences were obtained from PBMCs. The chain uses TRBV4-1 and TRBJ2-7; TRBD2 matches at 12 bases. This TCR was recovered from a woman between 45 and 60 years old in good health and CMV-seronegative. The CDR3 spells CASSPGTSGYEQYF. CDR3 DNA sequence: TGCGCCAGCAGCCCCGGGACTAGCGGGTACGAGCAGTACTTC.